The 24 T cell receptor beta chains below come from one sample, sequenced in a study of blood T cell repertoires in COVID-19. Method: immunoSEQ multiplex PCR; TCRdb's copy keeps in-frame clones and lacks some. The data show roughly 190,000 clones, 80% to 85% seen once. Sequenced sample: PBMCs or T cells enriched from blood (not recorded which). These receptors were collected from a woman aged 25 to 45 who had been exposed to COVID-19.

J is TRBJ1-2 and V is TRBV19, with 8 bases that match TRBD1. V lost 4 bases, J lost 0 bases, and 10 bases stayed unmatched. The CDR3 sequence is 17 residues long. From germline, CDR1 is LNHDA and CDR2 SQIVND (reference sequence). The CDR3 DNA reads as TGTGCCAGTAGTAATGGGAGGCAGGGGGCAGCTAACTATGGCTACACCTTC. Amino acids: CASSNGRQGAANYGYTF.

This chain joins TRBV18 and TRBJ1-1; 7 positions agree with TRBD1. Per the germline V gene, CDR1 is KGHSH and CDR2 is LQKENI. Trimming at V came to 5 bases and at J to 3 bases, leaving 9 bases not matched to a gene. This CDR3 is built from 15 residues. CDR3 coding DNA: TGTGCCAGCTCAGCCTCGGGACAGTTGGACACTGAAGCTTTCTTT. Amino acid sequence: CASSASGQLDTEAFF. Full variable domain (outside the CDR3, taken from reference TRBV18 and TRBJ1-1): NAGVMQNPRHLVRRRGQEARLRCSPMKGHSHVYWYRQLPEEGLKFMVYLQKENIIDESGMPKERFSAEFPKEGPSILRIQQVVRGDSAAYFCASSASGQLDTEAFFGQGTRLTVV.

This chain links TRBV19 with TRBJ2-1, with D possibly matching TRBD2 (7 bases). Trimming took 3 bases from V and 0 from J, leaving 15 bases between them. Germline CDR1 reads LNHDA; CDR2 reads SQIVND (reference sequence). The CDR3 consists of 17 residues. CDR3 in amino acids: CASSIWEGDYSYNEQFF. DNA for the CDR3: TGTGCCAGTAGTATCTGGGAGGGGGACTACTCCTACAATGAGCAGTTCTTC.

This chain joins TRBV5-1 and TRBJ1-1; TRBD1 matches 10 bases. Trimming at V came to 3 bases and at J to 4 bases, leaving 3 bases not matched to a gene. Germline CDR1 reads SGHRS; CDR2 reads YFSETQ. The CDR3 contains 14 residues. This chain's CDR3 is CASSSWTGGTEAFF. The CDR3, as DNA: TGCGCCAGCAGCTCCTGGACAGGGGGCACTGAAGCTTTCTTT.

This clone was counted only a few times. The V call is TRBV9, the J call TRBJ1-2, with 8 positions matching TRBD1. The CDR3 extends over 17 amino acids. V lost 1 base and J lost 2; bases outside the gene matches: 10. CDR1 is SGDLS and CDR2 is YYNGEE in the germline V gene. CDR3 sequence: CASSVPTADRVNYGYTF. CDR3 nucleotide sequence: TGTGCCAGCAGCGTACCTACCGCGGACAGGGTGAACTATGGCTACACCTTC.

The chain recombines TRBV27 with TRBJ2-7; 12 bases fit TRBD2. V lost 2 bases and J lost 7; bases outside the gene matches: 6. Germline V gene data show CDR1 as MNHEY and CDR2 as SMNVEV (reference sequence). The CDR3 length is 15 residues. CDR3 nucleotides: TGTGCCAGCAGTTTACTAGCGGGGGGGCTTAGGGAGCAGTACTTC. Amino acid sequence: CASSLLAGGLREQYF.

The chain couples TRBV7-2 to TRBJ1-2; tentative D call: TRBD1 (6 bases). This CDR3 region has 15 residues. Germline V gene data show CDR1 as SGHTA and CDR2 as FQGNSA. Deletions cut 5 bases from V and 4 bases from J, with 17 bases between. The DNA for the CDR3 is TGTGCCAGCAGCCTCACAGGGCAGATTGGCTATGGCTACACCTTC. Its translation is CASSLTGQIGYGYTF.

CDR3 nucleotides: TGTGCCAGCAGTTTTAGTCCCTATGGCTACACCTTC. This gives the protein CASSFSPYGYTF. The rearrangement links TRBV12-3 or TRBV12-4 to TRBJ1-2, with D uncertain. Trimming removed 3 bases from V and 4 bases from J, with 6 bases in between. CDR3 length: 12 amino acids.

This clone was counted a few times. The rearrangement links TRBV19 to TRBJ2-7; no reliable D call. Trimming left V 5 bases short and J 2 bases short, with 13 bases between. Germline CDR1 LNHDA, CDR2 SQIVND (reference sequence). This CDR3 spans 14 amino acids. The CDR3 spells CASSPNPGAYEQYF. The CDR3 region has the DNA TGTGCCAGTAGTCCGAACCCCGGAGCCTACGAGCAGTACTTC.

CDR3 nucleotides: TGTGCCAGCTCACCACGACTAGCGGGGGCACCCTACAATGAGCAGTTCTTC. Translating it yields CASSPRLAGAPYNEQFF. The chain carries TRBV18 and TRBJ2-1; 12 bases are shared with TRBD2. Germline values: CDR1 KGHSH, CDR2 LQKENI. There are 17 residues in the CDR3. The V and J ends lost 1 base and 2 bases, in that order; junction bases with no gene match: 3.

The chain employs TRBV5-1 and TRBJ1-2; D unresolved. CDR3 size: 12 residues. V shed 5 bases and J shed 2 bases, with 7 bases lying between them. Germline V gives CDR1 SGHRS, CDR2 YFSETQ. The CDR3 loop reads CASSGGNYGYTF. For the CDR3, the DNA is TGCGCCAGCAGTGGCGGAAACTATGGCTACACCTTC.

The rearrangement uses TRBV10-1 and TRBJ1-4; D is unclear. Between the trimmed V and J ends, which lost 7 bases and 4 bases, there was a span of 10 bases. CDR3 length equals 13 residues. Germline V gene data show CDR1 as WNHNN and CDR2 as SYGVQD (reference sequence). CDR3 sequence: CASTRRDNEKLFF. The DNA of the CDR3 is TGCGCCAGCACACGGCGGGATAATGAAAAACTGTTTTTT.

The chain links TRBV27 to TRBJ2-7, with 7 bases identical to TRBD1. The V gene's germline CDR1 is MNHEY and CDR2 SMNVEV (reference sequence). The CDR3 loop spans 13 amino acids. With 4 bases clipped from V and 5 bases from J, the junction kept 5 bases outside the gene matches. The CDR3 nucleotides are TGTGCCAGCAGTTCGACAGGGATGGACGAGCAGTACTTC. It codes for CASSSTGMDEQYF.

This clone has a single count. V and J are TRBV12-3 or TRBV12-4 and TRBJ2-7; 10 bases are shared with TRBD1. CDR3 size: 12 residues. The trim removed 5 bases at V and 7 bases at J, leaving 2 bases unmatched. The CDR3 sequence is CASSGQGGEQYF. As DNA, the CDR3 is TGTGCCAGCAGTGGACAGGGGGGGGAGCAGTACTTC.

V gene TRBV19 combines with J gene TRBJ2-3, with 7 bases matching TRBD2. Germline CDR1 reads LNHDA; CDR2 reads SQIVND (reference sequence). The CDR3 consists of 16 residues. V trimming: 6 bases; J trimming: 1 base; junction bases outside the gene matches: 10. For the CDR3, the DNA is TGTGCCAGTAGCTATCCAGAGGCGGGGGGCACAGATACGCAGTATTTT. It encodes CASSYPEAGGTDTQYF. The whole variable domain, filled in from reference TRBV19 and TRBJ2-3, reads DGGITQSPKYLFRKEGQNVTLSCEQNLNHDAMYWYRQDPGQGLRLIYYSQIVNDFQKGDIAEGYSVSREKKESFPLTVTSAQKNPTAFYLCASSYPEAGGTDTQYFGPGTRLTVL.

In regard to this clone: The junction does not match germline at one end; this may be a read error. The chain carries TRBV7-2 and TRBJ1-5; unclear D gene. The CDR3 extends over 14 amino acids. CDR1 is SGHTA and CDR2 is FQGNSA in the germline V gene. The CDR3 sequence: CASSLGSGDQRQHF. In nucleotides, the CDR3 is TGTGCCAGCAGCTTAGGTTCGGGAGACCAGCGCCAGCATTTT.

The rearrangement uses TRBV18 and TRBJ2-3; D gene unclear. CDR1 KGHSH and CDR2 LQKENI come from the germline V gene. This CDR3 is built from 14 residues. The V and J ends lost 2 bases and 2 bases respectively, with 8 bases between them. The CDR3 spells CASSPATNTDTQYF. The CDR3 DNA reads TGTGCCAGCTCACCAGCGACAAACACAGATACGCAGTATTTT.

V and J are TRBV7-9 and TRBJ2-1; 10 bases fit TRBD2. CDR1 is SEHNR and CDR2 is FQNEAQ in the germline V gene (reference sequence). This CDR3 is 17 amino acids long. Unmatched junction bases numbered 4, after V lost 2 bases and J lost 0 bases. The CDR3 sequence: CASSLLSGGASYNEQFF. The CDR3 coding sequence is TGTGCCAGCAGCTTACTGAGCGGGGGGGCCTCCTACAATGAGCAGTTCTTC. Variable domain in full (rest from reference TRBV7-9 and TRBJ2-1): DTGVSQNPRHKITKRGQNVTFRCDPISEHNRLYWYRQTLGQGPEFLTYFQNEAQLEKSRLLSDRFSAERPKGSFSTLEIQRTEQGDSAMYLCASSLLSGGASYNEQFFGPGTRLTVL.

The chain joins TRBV3-1 (or the pseudogene TRBV3-2) to TRBJ1-2, with TRBD1 identical over 10 bases. The CDR3 extends over 15 amino acids. CDR1 and CDR2 from the germline V gene are LGHDT and YNNKEL (reference sequence). V gave up 3 bases and J gave up 8 bases; unmatched junction bases: 9. The CDR3 here is CASSQTPGTGEGYTF. The CDR3 DNA reads as TGTGCCAGCAGCCAGACCCCCGGGACAGGGGAGGGCTACACCTTC.

The gene calls are TRBV6-5 and TRBJ1-2; D not resolved. The V and J ends lost 10 bases and 7 bases respectively, with 22 bases between them. The CDR3 has 14 residues. Germline CDR1 MNHEY, CDR2 SVGAGI. CDR3 loop: CATPPMSGARGYTF. In DNA form, the CDR3 reads TGTGCCACCCCGCCGATGAGTGGAGCGCGTGGCTACACCTTC.

The chain has TRBV5-1 and TRBJ2-1; tentative D call: TRBD1 (6 bases). Trimming stripped 2 bases from V and 11 bases from J, with 8 bases between. The CDR3 runs 11 residues. Per the germline V gene, CDR1 is SGHRS and CDR2 is YFSETQ. CDR3 bases: TGCGCCAGCAGCTTTACAGGGAAGCAGTTCTTC. Its translation: CASSFTGKQFF.

This chain uses TRBV5-1 with TRBJ2-1; the match to TRBD2 covers 10 bases. This CDR3 has 16 residues. The germline V gene encodes CDR1 SGHRS and CDR2 YFSETQ. The trim removed 4 bases at V and 0 bases at J, leaving 4 bases unmatched. For the CDR3, the DNA is TGCGCCAGCAGCGTTAGCGGGGGGCCCTCCTACAATGAGCAGTTCTTC. Amino acids: CASSVSGGPSYNEQFF. Combining the CDR3 with reference TRBV5-1 and TRBJ2-1 gives the whole variable domain KAGVTQTPRYLIKTRGQQVTLSCSPISGHRSVSWYQQTPGQGLQFLFEYFSETQRNKGNFPGRFSGRQFSNSRSEMNVSTLELGDSALYLCASSVSGGPSYNEQFFGPGTRLTVL.

The V call is TRBV6-2 or TRBV6-3, the J call TRBJ2-4; 8 nucleotides agree with TRBD1. CDR3 length: 15 residues. CDR1 is MNHEY and CDR2 is SVGEGT in the germline V gene. V lost 1 base, J lost 6 bases, and 5 bases stayed unmatched. The chain's CDR3 is CASSYFAGTGNIQYF. The DNA of the CDR3 is TGTGCCAGCAGTTACTTCGCCGGGACAGGAAACATTCAGTACTTC.

The chain's CDR3 is CASSLLWAGSYEQYF. The CDR3 bases are TGTGCCAGCAGTCTCCTTTGGGCAGGCTCCTACGAGCAGTACTTC. This rearrangement joins TRBV27 to TRBJ2-7; D gene uncertain. This CDR3 is 15 amino acids long. V was clipped by 5 bases and J by 0 bases, with 14 bases between them. Germline CDR1 and CDR2: MNHEY and SMNVEV (reference sequence).